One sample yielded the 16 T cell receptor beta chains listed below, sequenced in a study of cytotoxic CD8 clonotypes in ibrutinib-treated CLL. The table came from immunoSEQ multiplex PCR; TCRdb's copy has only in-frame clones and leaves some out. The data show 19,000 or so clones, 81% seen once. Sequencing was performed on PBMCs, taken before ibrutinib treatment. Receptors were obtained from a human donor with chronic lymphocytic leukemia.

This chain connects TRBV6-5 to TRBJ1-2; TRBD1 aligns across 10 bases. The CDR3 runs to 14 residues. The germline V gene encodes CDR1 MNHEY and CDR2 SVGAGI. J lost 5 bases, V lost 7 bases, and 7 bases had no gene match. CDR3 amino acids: CASIPGQGRYGYTF. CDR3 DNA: TGTGCCAGCATCCCGGGACAGGGGAGATATGGCTACACCTTC.

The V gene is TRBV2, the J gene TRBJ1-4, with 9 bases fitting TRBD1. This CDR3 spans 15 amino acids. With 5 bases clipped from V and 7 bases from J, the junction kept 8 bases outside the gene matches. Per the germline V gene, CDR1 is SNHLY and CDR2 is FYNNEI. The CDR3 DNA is TGTGCCAGCAGTCCTAAACAGGGGGCGAGTGAAAAACTGTTTTTT. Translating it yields CASSPKQGASEKLFF.

The CDR3 here is CASSDIDRGNTEAFF. CDR3 nucleotides: TGTGCCAGCAGTGATATCGACAGGGGGAACACTGAAGCTTTCTTT. This rearrangement joins TRBV2 to TRBJ1-1, with 8 bases matching TRBD1. The J segment lost 1 base and the V segment lost 3 bases, leaving 4 bases of the junction unmatched. This CDR3 is 15 amino acids long. Germline-derived CDR1 and CDR2 are SNHLY and FYNNEI.

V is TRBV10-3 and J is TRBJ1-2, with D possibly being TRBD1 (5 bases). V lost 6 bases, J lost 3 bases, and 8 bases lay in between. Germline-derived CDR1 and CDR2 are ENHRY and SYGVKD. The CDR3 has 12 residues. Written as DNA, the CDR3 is TGTGCCATCAGGGGGGAAGACTATGGCTACACCTTC. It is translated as CAIRGEDYGYTF.

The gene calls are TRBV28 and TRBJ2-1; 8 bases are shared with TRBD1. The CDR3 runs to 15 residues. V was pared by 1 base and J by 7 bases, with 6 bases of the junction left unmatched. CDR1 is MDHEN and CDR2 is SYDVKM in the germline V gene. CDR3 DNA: TGTGCCAGCAGTTTATTGGGACAGGCGAGTAATGAGCAGTTCTTC. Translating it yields CASSLLGQASNEQFF. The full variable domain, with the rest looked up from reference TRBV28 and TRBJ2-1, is DVKVTQSSRYLVKRTGEKVFLECVQDMDHENMFWYRQDPGLGLRLIYFSYDVKMKEKGDIPEGYSVSREKKERFSLILESASTNQTSMYLCASSLLGQASNEQFFGPGTRLTVL.

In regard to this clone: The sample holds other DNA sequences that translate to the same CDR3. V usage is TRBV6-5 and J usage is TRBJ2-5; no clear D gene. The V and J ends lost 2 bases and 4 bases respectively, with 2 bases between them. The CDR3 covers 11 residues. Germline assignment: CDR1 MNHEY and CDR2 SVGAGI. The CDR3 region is CASSYGETQYF. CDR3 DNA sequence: TGTGCCAGCAGTTACGGAGAGACCCAGTACTTC.

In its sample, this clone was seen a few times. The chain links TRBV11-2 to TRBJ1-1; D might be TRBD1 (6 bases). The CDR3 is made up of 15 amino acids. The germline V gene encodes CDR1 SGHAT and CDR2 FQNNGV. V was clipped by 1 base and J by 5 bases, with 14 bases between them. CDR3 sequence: CASSLAYREDTEAFF. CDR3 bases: TGTGCCAGCAGCTTAGCTTACAGGGAAGATACTGAAGCTTTCTTT.

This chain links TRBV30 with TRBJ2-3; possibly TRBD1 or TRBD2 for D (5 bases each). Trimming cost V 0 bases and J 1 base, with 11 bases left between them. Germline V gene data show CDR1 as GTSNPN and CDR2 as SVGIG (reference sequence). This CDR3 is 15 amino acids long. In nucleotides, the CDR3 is TGTGCCTGGAGTGTCGGTCAGGGAGGCACAGATACGCAGTATTTT. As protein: CAWSVGQGGTDTQYF.

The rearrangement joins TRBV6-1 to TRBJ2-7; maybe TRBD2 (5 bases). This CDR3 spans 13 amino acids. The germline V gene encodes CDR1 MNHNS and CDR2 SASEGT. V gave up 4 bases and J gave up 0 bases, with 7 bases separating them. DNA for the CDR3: TGTGCCAGCAGTGTCGACTACTCCTACGAGCAGTACTTC. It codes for CASSVDYSYEQYF.

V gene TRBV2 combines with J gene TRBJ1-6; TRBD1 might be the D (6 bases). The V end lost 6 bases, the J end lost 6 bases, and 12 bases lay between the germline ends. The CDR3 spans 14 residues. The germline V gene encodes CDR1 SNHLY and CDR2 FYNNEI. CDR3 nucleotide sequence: TGTGCCAGCAGAGGACAGCCAATTAATTCACCCCTCCACTTT. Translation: CASRGQPINSPLHF.

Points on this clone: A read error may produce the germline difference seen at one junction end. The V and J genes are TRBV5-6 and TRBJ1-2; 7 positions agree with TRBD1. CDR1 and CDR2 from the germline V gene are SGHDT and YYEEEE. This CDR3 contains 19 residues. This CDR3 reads CASSPLTIRLSRDSPVPHF. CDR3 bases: TGTGCCAGCAGCCCCCTGACAATTAGACTGTCCAGGGACAGCCCCGTACCCCACTTC. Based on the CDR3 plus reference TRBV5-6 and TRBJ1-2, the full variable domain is DAGVTQSPTHLIKTRGQQVTLRCSPKSGHDTVSWYQQALGQGPQFIFQYYEEEERQRGNFPDRFSGHQFPNYSSELNVNALLLGDSALYLCASSPLTIRLSRDSPVPHFGSGTRLTVV.

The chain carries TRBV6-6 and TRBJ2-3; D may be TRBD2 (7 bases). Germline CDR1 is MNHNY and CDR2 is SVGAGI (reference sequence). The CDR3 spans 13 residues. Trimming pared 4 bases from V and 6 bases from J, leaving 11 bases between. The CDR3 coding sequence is TGTGCCAGCAGTTTGGGGGGGCAGGATACGCAGTATTTT. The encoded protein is CASSLGGQDTQYF.

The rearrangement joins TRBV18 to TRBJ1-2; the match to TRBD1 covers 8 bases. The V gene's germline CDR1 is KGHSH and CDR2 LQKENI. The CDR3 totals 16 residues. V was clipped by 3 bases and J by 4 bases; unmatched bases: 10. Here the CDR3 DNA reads TGTGCCAGCTCACCCTATTCGGACAGGGCGGGCTATGGCTACACCTTC. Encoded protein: CASSPYSDRAGYGYTF.

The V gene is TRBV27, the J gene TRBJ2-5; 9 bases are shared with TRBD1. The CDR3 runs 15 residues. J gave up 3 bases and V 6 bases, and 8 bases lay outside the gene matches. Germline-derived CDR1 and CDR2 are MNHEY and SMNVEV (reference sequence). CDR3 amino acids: CASSAPGTGKETQYF. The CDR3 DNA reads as TGTGCCAGCAGCGCCCCTGGGACAGGGAAAGAGACCCAGTACTTC.

The CDR3 nucleotides read TGTGCCAGCAGCTTGGGGGGACTAGGTGGGACCCAGTACTTC. Residues: CASSLGGLGGTQYF. The chain combines TRBV5-6 with TRBJ2-5, with 8 bases identical to TRBD2. This CDR3 has 14 residues. CDR1 and CDR2 (germline): SGHDT, YYEEEE. V shed 0 bases and J 7 bases; nucleotides not matched to a gene: 5. Together with reference TRBV5-6 and TRBJ2-5, the CDR3 gives the full variable domain: DAGVTQSPTHLIKTRGQQVTLRCSPKSGHDTVSWYQQALGQGPQFIFQYYEEEERQRGNFPDRFSGHQFPNYSSELNVNALLLGDSALYLCASSLGGLGGTQYFGPGTRLLVL.

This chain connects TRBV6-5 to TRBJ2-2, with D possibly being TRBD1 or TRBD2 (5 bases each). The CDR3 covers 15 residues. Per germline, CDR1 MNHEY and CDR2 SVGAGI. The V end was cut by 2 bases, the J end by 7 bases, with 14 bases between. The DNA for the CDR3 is TGTGCCAGCAGTTACGGGTCAGGGACGGACGGGGAGCTGTTTTTT. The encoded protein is CASSYGSGTDGELFF.